Listed here are 11 T cell receptor beta chains from one sample, sequenced in a study of beta chain features in type 1 diabetes. Expressed TCRB transcripts were sequenced because the entire RNA isolate underwent reverse transcription. Assay: immunoSEQ multiplex PCR; the TCRdb copy retains only in-frame clones and omits some. Here the sample spans about 360,000 clones, roughly 12% being singletons. What was sequenced was naive CD4+ T cells from blood. Source of these receptors: a man in his late teens or twenties in good health.

The chain has TRBV7-9 and TRBJ2-5; 7 bases match TRBD1. V shed 5 bases, J shed 4 bases, and the junction held 7 bases outside the gene matches. Germline CDR1 SEHNR, CDR2 FQNEAQ (reference sequence). The CDR3 has 14 amino acids. The CDR3 is CASSIQDRRETQYF. Here the CDR3 DNA reads TGTGCCAGCAGCATACAGGACAGGCGAGAGACCCAGTACTTC.

The sample holds a few counts of this clone. The rearrangement links TRBV28 to TRBJ2-5, with a weak D call TRBD2 (7 bases). Germline CDR1 is MDHEN and CDR2 is SYDVKM. The ends were cut back, 6 bases at V and 3 bases at J, with 17 bases in the middle. CDR3 size: 15 residues. The CDR3 DNA is TGTGCCAGCAGGGCGGCGGGGGCGTTGAAAGAGACCCAGTACTTC. Translating it yields CASRAAGALKETQYF. Together with reference TRBV28 and TRBJ2-5, the CDR3 gives the full variable domain: DVKVTQSSRYLVKRTGEKVFLECVQDMDHENMFWYRQDPGLGLRLIYFSYDVKMKEKGDIPEGYSVSREKKERFSLILESASTNQTSMYLCASRAAGALKETQYFGPGTRLLVL.

The chain employs TRBV6-5 and TRBJ2-3; 7 bases map to TRBD2. CDR3 size: 14 residues. The V and J ends lost 6 bases and 4 bases, in that order; junction bases with no gene match: 7. Looked up from germline, CDR1 is MNHEY and CDR2 is SVGAGI. The CDR3 DNA is TGTGCCAGCAGACGAGCGGGACGGGCAGATACGCAGTATTTT. As protein: CASRRAGRADTQYF.

The chain recombines TRBV2 with TRBJ2-7; perhaps TRBD1 as D (5 bases). CDR3 length: 13 residues. CDR1 and CDR2 from the germline V gene are SNHLY and FYNNEI. The V gene lost 7 bases and the J gene lost 3 bases, with 13 bases spanning the gap. The DNA for the CDR3 is TGTGCCAGCAACCCACCGGACATCTACGAGCAGTACTTC. Protein sequence: CASNPPDIYEQYF.

The chain links TRBV29-1 to TRBJ2-7; 7 bases align to TRBD2. J was trimmed by 2 bases and V by 4 bases; bases with no gene match: 8. The V gene's germline CDR1 is SQVTM and CDR2 ANQGSEA. This CDR3 contains 14 residues. CDR3 in DNA: TGCAGCGTTGCTCCTAGCGGTCCCCCCTACGAGCAGTACTTC. It translates to CSVAPSGPPYEQYF.

This clone was counted only a few times. The chain is built from TRBV7-9 and TRBJ1-1; no clear D gene. Trimming stripped 5 bases from V and 7 bases from J, with 17 bases between. This CDR3 region has 14 residues. Germline CDR1 SEHNR, CDR2 FQNEAQ (reference sequence). The CDR3 here is CASSQRVPNVEAFF. The DNA of the CDR3 is TGTGCCAGCAGCCAACGAGTACCCAATGTTGAAGCTTTCTTT.

The sample holds a few counts of this clone. This rearrangement joins TRBV19 to TRBJ2-1, with 10 bases matching TRBD1. Germline values: CDR1 LNHDA, CDR2 SQIVND (reference sequence). The CDR3 totals 15 residues. The V segment lost 5 bases and the J segment 4 bases; nucleotides outside the gene matches: 5. The CDR3 sequence: CASSAGQGTYNEQFF. The CDR3 DNA reads as TGTGCCAGTAGTGCGGGACAGGGGACATACAATGAGCAGTTCTTC.

The V gene is TRBV28, the J gene TRBJ1-3; D may be TRBD1 (6 bases). V lost 2 bases and J 2 bases, leaving 10 bases between the germline ends. The germline V gene has CDR1 MDHEN and CDR2 SYDVKM. This CDR3 contains 15 residues. The CDR3 nucleotides read TGTGCCAGCAGTTTACAGGGGCGGCCTGGAAACACCATATATTTT. This sequence encodes CASSLQGRPGNTIYF.

The J gene is TRBJ2-3, the V gene TRBV2; 7 bases match TRBD2. With 6 bases clipped from V and 2 bases from J, the junction kept 5 bases outside the gene matches. Germline V gene lookup returns CDR1 SNHLY and CDR2 FYNNEI. The CDR3 is 14 amino acids. CDR3 in DNA: TGTGCCAGCAGCGCCGGGACTAACACAGATACGCAGTATTTT. It is translated as CASSAGTNTDTQYF. Full variable domain (missing parts from reference TRBV2 and TRBJ2-3): EPEVTQTPSHQVTQMGQEVILRCVPISNHLYFYWYRQILGQKVEFLVSFYNNEISEKSEIFDDQFSVERPDGSNFTLKIRSTKLEDSAMYFCASSAGTNTDTQYFGPGTRLTVL.

The chain links TRBV25-1 to TRBJ1-3, with unresolved D. The CDR3 extends over 18 amino acids. V was pared by 3 bases and J by 0 bases, with 18 bases between. Germline V lookup: CDR1 MGHDK, CDR2 SYGVNS. CDR3 nucleotide sequence: TGTGCCAGCAGTGATCTACAGCTATCCCACCTCTCTGGAAACACCATATATTTT. Translation: CASSDLQLSHLSGNTIYF. Full variable domain (missing parts from reference TRBV25-1 and TRBJ1-3): EADIYQTPRYLVIGTGKKITLECSQTMGHDKMYWYQQDPGMELHLIHYSYGVNSTEKGDLSSESTVSRIRTEHFPLTLESARPSHTSQYLCASSDLQLSHLSGNTIYFGEGSWLTVV.

This clone has only a few counts. This chain links TRBV28 with TRBJ2-7, with 7 bases identical to TRBD1. V was pared by 5 bases and J by 2 bases, with 9 bases of the junction left unmatched. From germline, CDR1 is MDHEN and CDR2 SYDVKM. The CDR3 runs to 15 residues. The CDR3 protein is CASSGSRDRAYEQYF. The CDR3 DNA reads as TGTGCCAGCAGTGGCTCCCGGGACAGAGCCTACGAGCAGTACTTC.